This paragraph reports one T cell receptor beta chain. Its antigen is not identified. Treatment indicated: oral pan-JAK inhibitor, 5-10 mg twice daily. The data originate from a study of CD8+ T cells in alopecia areata. General study findings and limits: Patients displayed less clarity in TCR sharing than mice, a finding possibly related to HLA. In scalp and blood during tofacitinib, many expanded lesional clones persisted.

Trimming shortened V by 3 bases and J by 4 bases, and 14 bases separated the two germline ends. The V gene's germline CDR1 is MNHNS and CDR2 SASEGT. This CDR3 is built from 15 residues. Following extraction, RNA underwent reverse transcription to cDNA, which served as the sequencing template. Here immunoSEQ multiplex PCR was the method, and the copy in TCRdb shows in-frame clones only, minus some. Counted here are some 100,000 clones, 60% occurring once; the ten biggest clones make up about a sixth. The sequence derives from a human donor with alopecia areata. The source was CD8+ T cells sorted from blood, collected at approximately week 60, from a patient treated with tofacitinib. The rearrangement uses TRBV6-1 and TRBJ2-3; TRBD1 or TRBD2 may be the D gene (5 bases each). The CDR3 DNA reads TGTGCCAGCAGTGATATGGGGCTGGGGGCAGATACGCAGTATTTT. Its protein is CASSDMGLGADTQYF.